The 32 T cell receptor beta chains below were found in one sample sequenced in a study of blood T cell repertoires in COVID-19. Sequencing used immunoSEQ multiplex PCR; TCRdb keeps in-frame clones, though not all of them. The sample records some 120,000 clones, more than 90% being singletons. The sequenced sample consisted of peripheral blood. Every receptor here comes from a man aged 50 to 59 with active COVID-19.

A word on this clone: Other nucleotide sequences from this sample produce the same CDR3. V gene TRBV18 combines with J gene TRBJ2-7, with D perhaps matching TRBD2 (6 bases). V gave up 1 base and J gave up 0 bases, with 10 bases separating them. The CDR3 loop spans 15 amino acids. From germline, CDR1 is KGHSH and CDR2 LQKENI. The CDR3 nucleotides are TGTGCCAGCTCACCACGGAGGGACTCCTCCTACGAGCAGTACTTC. This sequence encodes CASSPRRDSSYEQYF.

The chain carries TRBV5-1 and TRBJ1-1; TRBD1 agrees at 9 bases. V lost 4 bases, J lost 4 bases, and 5 bases stayed unmatched. Germline loops: CDR1 SGHRS, CDR2 YFSETQ. The CDR3 length is 14 residues. The CDR3 DNA reads as TGCGCCAGCAGCCCGGACAGGGGTGGCACTGAAGCTTTCTTT. Translating it yields CASSPDRGGTEAFF.

V usage is TRBV11-3 and J usage is TRBJ2-3, with TRBD2 as a possible D gene (5 bases). The V end was cut by 5 bases, the J end by 6 bases, with 15 bases between. This CDR3 is built from 14 residues. The germline CDR1 and CDR2 sequences are SGHNT and YENEEA. CDR3 nucleotide sequence: TGTGCCAGCAGCCCAGTAGGGCGCGGGGATACGCAGTATTTT. Amino acid sequence: CASSPVGRGDTQYF.

Only a few counts were recorded for this clone. V usage is TRBV7-7 and J usage is TRBJ2-7, with TRBD2 matching over 8 bases. The V segment lost 4 bases and the J segment 5 bases; nucleotides outside the gene matches: 7. Germline V lookup: CDR1 SSHAT, CDR2 FNYEAQ (reference sequence). CDR3 length: 14 residues. CDR3: CASSSLGREDEQYV. The DNA for the CDR3 is TGTGCCAGCAGCTCCCTTGGGCGGGAGGACGAGCAGTACGTC.

The chain combines TRBV7-9 with TRBJ2-2; D is possibly TRBD2 (6 bases). The CDR3 extends over 15 amino acids. In germline, CDR1 is SEHNR, CDR2 FQNEAQ (reference sequence). V lost 6 bases and J lost 4, with 15 bases in between. CDR3 loop: CASRWDGGFTGELFF. DNA for the CDR3: TGTGCCAGCAGATGGGACGGGGGATTCACCGGGGAGCTGTTTTTT.

This chain uses TRBV2 with TRBJ2-7; D unclear. There are 13 residues in the CDR3. Germline CDR1 is SNHLY and CDR2 is FYNNEI. V dropped 3 bases and J dropped 2 bases, with 8 bases sitting between them. The CDR3, as DNA: TGTGCCAGCAGTGACTACCCGGCCTACGAGCAGTACTTC. Protein product: CASSDYPAYEQYF.

The table lists this clone with a count of one. The chain combines TRBV7-9 with TRBJ2-1, with 9 bases matching TRBD2. There are 19 residues in the CDR3. V was clipped by 4 bases and J by 0 bases; unmatched bases: 13. The germline V gene encodes CDR1 SEHNR and CDR2 FQNEAQ (reference sequence). CDR3 DNA: TGTGCCAGCAGCTGGGGAGCAGCGGGGGGTATGTACTCCTACAATGAGCAGTTCTTC. It specifies CASSWGAAGGMYSYNEQFF.

The rearrangement joins TRBV6-6 to TRBJ1-2; D is unresolved. Germline loops: CDR1 MNHNY, CDR2 SVGAGI (reference sequence). Trimming removed 5 bases at V and 2 bases at J, with 15 bases between. The CDR3 is made up of 15 amino acids. In DNA, the CDR3 is TGTGCCAGCAGTCCCCAAGGCCAGCGCAACTATGGCTACACCTTC. Encoded protein: CASSPQGQRNYGYTF.

V usage is TRBV9 and J usage is TRBJ2-5; 7 nucleotides match TRBD1. After removal of 2 bases from V and 2 bases from J, the junction contained 6 bases not matched to a gene. Germline V lookup: CDR1 SGDLS, CDR2 YYNGEE. The CDR3 totals 15 residues. CDR3 DNA: TGTGCCAGCAGCGTTGCTACAGGGGTTCAAGAGACCCAGTACTTC. This codes for CASSVATGVQETQYF.

This clone has just a few counts. This rearrangement joins TRBV9 to TRBJ2-1; 8 bases are a match to TRBD2. Germline CDR1 is SGDLS and CDR2 is YYNGEE. V shed 4 bases and J 2 bases; nucleotides not matched to a gene: 8. The CDR3 has 16 residues. This CDR3 is CASSRGGGGTYNEQFF. The CDR3 DNA reads TGTGCCAGCAGCCGTGGGGGCGGGGGGACCTACAATGAGCAGTTCTTC.

This chain connects TRBV5-1 to TRBJ1-4; 7 bases align to TRBD1. Germline V gives CDR1 SGHRS, CDR2 YFSETQ. CDR3 length: 15 amino acids. The V gene end was trimmed by 0 bases and the J gene end by 7 bases; junction bases not matched to a gene: 6. CDR3 nucleotides: TGCGCCAGCAGCTTGGTTGGTCAGGGGGTTGAAAAACTGTTTTTT. Amino acid sequence: CASSLVGQGVEKLFF.

The chain links TRBV7-2 to TRBJ2-1; D possibly corresponds to TRBD1 (6 bases). Trimming shortened V by 6 bases and J by 1 base, and 10 bases separated the two germline ends. Germline V CDR1 and CDR2: SGHTA, FQGNSA. The CDR3 covers 14 residues. This chain's CDR3 is CASRQGPSYNEQFF. CDR3 sequence (DNA): TGTGCCAGCAGACAGGGTCCTTCCTACAATGAGCAGTTCTTC.

The chain carries TRBV9 and TRBJ1-4; D unclear. The CDR3 loop spans 17 amino acids. Germline V gives CDR1 SGDLS, CDR2 YYNGEE. V was trimmed by 0 bases and J by 5 bases, leaving 17 bases between them. DNA of the CDR3: TGTGCCAGCAGCGTAGGCCAGACTTCGGGGAGGAATGAAAAACTGTTTTTT. Translating gives CASSVGQTSGRNEKLFF.

The chain joins TRBV11-3 to TRBJ1-3, with D possibly TRBD1 on 6 matching bases. CDR1 SGHNT and CDR2 YENEEA come from the germline V gene. V lost 4 bases and J 8 bases, leaving 21 bases between the germline ends. The CDR3 extends over 16 amino acids. The CDR3 coding sequence is TGTGCCAGCAGCTCCGAACAGGGAAATTGGCCCGACACCATATATTTT. This encodes CASSSEQGNWPDTIYF.

V usage is TRBV2 and J usage is TRBJ1-2, with D uncertain. The CDR3 is 15 amino acids. Germline V CDR1 and CDR2: SNHLY, FYNNEI. Trimming removed 0 bases from V and 2 bases from J, with 10 bases in between. The CDR3, as DNA: TGTGCCAGCAGTGAAGCTCGGGGAGTGAACTATGGCTACACCTTC. This encodes CASSEARGVNYGYTF.

The rearrangement uses TRBV29-1 and TRBJ2-7, with a possible D match to TRBD1 (5 bases). V gave up 1 base and J gave up 5 bases, with 9 bases separating them. The CDR3 loop spans 12 amino acids. The germline gives CDR1 SQVTM, CDR2 ANQGSEA. CDR3 DNA: TGCAGCGTTGAAGCAGGGTCCAACGAGCAGTACGTC. Translated, it gives CSVEAGSNEQYV.

The chain recombines TRBV27 with TRBJ2-1; 10 bases map to TRBD2. The V gene's germline CDR1 is MNHEY and CDR2 SMNVEV (reference sequence). CDR3 length: 14 residues. V trimming: 8 bases; J trimming: 7 bases; junction bases outside the gene matches: 8. This chain's CDR3 is CASGTSGIWNEQFF. CDR3 bases: TGTGCCAGCGGAACTAGCGGGATCTGGAATGAGCAGTTCTTC.

This clone showed up just once. The rearrangement joins TRBV19 to TRBJ2-5; TRBD1 is a possible D gene (6 bases). The CDR3 runs 14 residues. V lost 6 bases and J lost 4, with 15 bases in between. Per the germline V gene, CDR1 is LNHDA and CDR2 is SQIVND (reference sequence). Here the CDR3 reads CASSTQGPGETQYF. CDR3 bases: TGTGCCAGTAGCACACAGGGCCCAGGAGAGACCCAGTACTTC. Filled out from reference TRBV19 and TRBJ2-5, the complete variable domain reads DGGITQSPKYLFRKEGQNVTLSCEQNLNHDAMYWYRQDPGQGLRLIYYSQIVNDFQKGDIAEGYSVSREKKESFPLTVTSAQKNPTAFYLCASSTQGPGETQYFGPGTRLLVL.

In its sample, this clone was seen once. The chain carries TRBV5-1 and TRBJ2-3; possible D gene TRBD2, 6 bases. Trimming took off 6 bases at V and 5 bases at J, with 19 bases between the two ends. This CDR3 spans 15 amino acids. The germline CDR1 and CDR2 sequences are SGHRS and YFSETQ. The CDR3 DNA follows: TGCGCCAGCAATTCCTTTCGGGGGAGTCAAGATACGCAGTATTTT. Amino acids: CASNSFRGSQDTQYF. The full variable domain, completed using reference TRBV5-1 and TRBJ2-3, is KAGVTQTPRYLIKTRGQQVTLSCSPISGHRSVSWYQQTPGQGLQFLFEYFSETQRNKGNFPGRFSGRQFSNSRSEMNVSTLELGDSALYLCASNSFRGSQDTQYFGPGTRLTVL.

As to this clone: At the DNA level, this CDR3 is encoded by other sequences in the same sample as well. This chain links TRBV15 with TRBJ2-3; 7 bases align to TRBD2. The germline CDR1 and CDR2 sequences are LNHNV and YYDKDF (reference sequence). After removal of 1 base from V and 3 bases from J, the junction contained 1 base not matched to a gene. This CDR3 has 14 amino acids. In nucleotides, the CDR3 is TGTGCCACCAGCAGAGTCGGGAGGACAGATACGCAGTATTTT. As protein: CATSRVGRTDTQYF.

The gene calls are TRBV9 and TRBJ1-4; D call uncertain. Trimming pared 0 bases from V and 0 bases from J, leaving 12 bases between. The CDR3 consists of 17 residues. Germline V gene data show CDR1 as SGDLS and CDR2 as YYNGEE. The CDR3 reads CASSVGEGLATNEKLFF. The CDR3, as DNA: TGTGCCAGCAGCGTAGGGGAGGGTCTTGCAACTAATGAAAAACTGTTTTTT.

The chain combines TRBV19 with TRBJ1-1; 7 positions match TRBD1. Unmatched junction bases numbered 4, after V lost 6 bases and J lost 0 bases. The germline V gene encodes CDR1 LNHDA and CDR2 SQIVND (reference sequence). The CDR3 totals 14 residues. In DNA, the CDR3 is TGTGCCAGTAGGGAGACAGGGATGAACACTGAAGCTTTCTTT. This encodes CASRETGMNTEAFF.

A single count supports this clone. The chain couples TRBV7-6 to TRBJ2-5; 9 nucleotides match TRBD2. The CDR3 is 17 residues long. The germline CDR1 and CDR2 sequences are SGHVS and FNYEAQ. The J segment lost 3 bases and the V segment lost 3 bases, leaving 11 bases of the junction unmatched. The CDR3 DNA follows: TGTGCCAGCAGCTTGTCGATTAGCGGGAGAATGGAAGAGACCCAGTACTTC. Protein product: CASSLSISGRMEETQYF.

The chain links TRBV6-5 to TRBJ2-5; 9 positions agree with TRBD2. V was clipped by 10 bases and J by 4 bases; unmatched bases: 10. CDR1 is MNHEY, CDR2 SVGAGI, per germline. The CDR3 length is 14 residues. The CDR3 spells CATRAPAGGETQYF. DNA for the CDR3: TGTGCCACCAGGGCCCCAGCGGGGGGAGAGACCCAGTACTTC.

This sequence joins TRBV10-2 and TRBJ2-1, with 12 bases identical to TRBD2. CDR1 and CDR2 (germline): WSHSY, SAAADI. This CDR3 comprises 14 residues. The junction had 5 bases not matched to a gene; V was cut back by 7 bases and J by 7 bases. The CDR3 sequence is CASTASGRVNEQFF. The CDR3 region has the DNA TGCGCCAGCACCGCTAGCGGGAGGGTAAATGAGCAGTTCTTC.

Only a few counts were recorded for this clone. This chain joins TRBV6-1 and TRBJ1-3, with 9 bases matching TRBD1. The V gene end was trimmed by 4 bases and the J gene end by 7 bases; junction bases not matched to a gene: 11. The germline V gene encodes CDR1 MNHNS and CDR2 SASEGT. The CDR3 is made up of 16 amino acids. The CDR3 region is CASSANDRGFSNTIYF. CDR3 DNA: TGTGCCAGCAGTGCGAATGACAGGGGGTTTTCGAACACCATATATTTT.

The V and J genes are TRBV2 and TRBJ1-2; no firm D call. The CDR3 has 15 amino acids. CDR1 and CDR2 (germline): SNHLY, FYNNEI. V lost 2 bases to trimming and J lost 3 bases, with 13 bases between them. This chain's CDR3 is CASSESRNSYYGYTF. The CDR3 coding sequence is TGTGCCAGCAGTGAATCGCGTAACAGCTACTATGGCTACACCTTC.

This clone was seen only once. This sequence joins TRBV5-1 and TRBJ2-2, with 7 bases fitting TRBD1. With 3 bases clipped from V and 0 bases from J, the junction kept 5 bases outside the gene matches. Germline V gene data show CDR1 as SGHRS and CDR2 as YFSETQ. This CDR3 has 16 residues. The CDR3 bases are TGCGCCAGCAGCTCGGGACAGCCTTCGAACACCGGGGAGCTGTTTTTT. It yields the protein CASSSGQPSNTGELFF.

The rearrangement links TRBV11-2 to TRBJ2-4, with a weak D call TRBD1 (6 bases). With 5 bases removed from V and 6 bases from J, the gap between germline ends came to 14 bases. Germline loops: CDR1 SGHAT, CDR2 FQNNGV. There are 14 residues in the CDR3. The CDR3 protein is CASSPTDRGNIQYF. The DNA for the CDR3 is TGTGCCAGCAGCCCAACGGACAGAGGAAACATTCAGTACTTC.

The V gene is TRBV28, the J gene TRBJ2-7, with 12 bases fitting TRBD2. This CDR3 contains 16 residues. With 5 bases clipped from V and 4 bases from J, the junction kept 9 bases outside the gene matches. Germline V gene sequence: CDR1 MDHEN, CDR2 SYDVKM. DNA for the CDR3: TGTGCCAGCAGTACTTCTAGCGGGAGGGCCGGGTACGAGCAGTACGTC. Its translation is CASSTSSGRAGYEQYV.

The V gene is TRBV18, the J gene TRBJ2-3; TRBD1 is a possible D gene (5 bases). Trimming left V 5 bases short and J 4 bases short, with 19 bases between. Germline loops: CDR1 KGHSH, CDR2 LQKENI. This CDR3 contains 16 residues. CDR3 residues: CASSSSSGLGPDTQYF. The DNA of the CDR3 is TGTGCCAGCTCATCCTCATCGGGTTTGGGGCCAGATACGCAGTATTTT.

V usage is TRBV11-3 and J usage is TRBJ2-2; perhaps TRBD1 as D (5 bases). CDR1 is SGHNT, CDR2 YENEEA, per germline. CDR3 length: 18 amino acids. V was pared by 1 base and J by 5 bases, with 20 bases between. DNA of the CDR3: TGTGCCAGCAGCTTAGCTCGCGGACATGCAGGGTGGACCGGGGAGCTGTTTTTT. Translation: CASSLARGHAGWTGELFF.